The clone carrying this T cell receptor (beta chain) appeared a few times. These data are taken from a study of T-cell memory formation after mild COVID-19. From the 5' RACE reads, TCRdb called clonotypes with MiXCR, one entry per CDR3 protein. The sample gives more than 250,000 distinct CDR3 sequences, around 15% of which show up once; more than 20% is in the top ten. The receptor comes from a man aged 18 to 29 who had mild COVID-19 (a few samples of this study predate the infection). Cell type and time point are not known. The sample consisted of PBMCs or a T cell subset sorted from them (not recorded which).

CDR3 amino acids: CSAPSRGGLSEQFF. The CDR3 DNA follows: TGCAGTGCCCCGAGCAGGGGGGGCCTCAGTGAGCAGTTCTTC. The chain combines TRBV20-1 with TRBJ2-1; D possibly matches TRBD1 or TRBD2 (7 bases each). The V gene lost 6 bases and the J gene lost 9 bases, with 21 bases spanning the gap. Germline loops: CDR1 DFQATT, CDR2 SNEGSKA (reference sequence). The CDR3 loop spans 14 amino acids.